The 5 T cell receptor beta chains below were found in one sample sequenced in a study of shared clonotypes between healthy human individuals (dated by TCRdb to 2018 to 2021). To prepare the library, the immunoSEQ multiplex PCR assay was applied. TCRdb limited this immuneACCESS table to in-frame rearrangements with V and J called. A share of clones is missing; checked studies link under half to unresolved V genes, and the rest is unexplained. The sample yields around 550,000 clones; almost 97% were counted once. The top ten clonotypes cover 0.06% of the sample. The material sequenced was naive CD4+ T cells sorted from blood. What the cell subset or site label conveys for this sample: CD45RA+ positively selected. The receptors derive from a woman between 25 and 40 years old in good health.

The chain has TRBV30 and TRBJ2-1; 16 bases align to TRBD2. CDR3 size: 18 residues. Unmatched junction bases numbered 12, after V lost 2 bases and J lost 8 bases. Germline CDR1 and CDR2: GTSNPN and SVGIG (reference sequence). CDR3 nucleotide sequence: TGTGCCTGGAGTAGACGGGGGACTAGCGGGAGGGCCTTCTATGAGCAGTTCTTC. Translating gives CAWSRRGTSGRAFYEQFF.

The chain couples TRBV13 to TRBJ2-2, with D perhaps assigned TRBD1 or TRBD2 (6 bases each). Germline V lookup: CDR1 PRHDT, CDR2 FYEKMQ (reference sequence). Trimming removed 6 bases from V and 3 bases from J, with 20 bases in between. CDR3 length equals 17 residues. CDR3 residues: CASSWPGQAGDTGELFF. The CDR3 coding sequence is TGTGCCAGCAGTTGGCCGGGACAAGCGGGCGACACCGGGGAGCTGTTTTTT.

This chain connects TRBV5-5 to TRBJ2-3, with 12 bases lining up with TRBD2. J lost 4 bases, V lost 1 base, and 4 bases had no gene match. CDR3 length equals 16 residues. Germline V gene sequence: CDR1 SGHKS, CDR2 YYEKEE (reference sequence). This chain's CDR3 is CASSLRLAGVADTQYF. The CDR3 DNA follows: TGTGCCAGCAGCTTGAGACTAGCGGGAGTGGCAGATACGCAGTATTTT.

The V and J genes are TRBV13 and TRBJ1-1, with D perhaps matching TRBD1 (6 bases). The germline gives CDR1 PRHDT, CDR2 FYEKMQ (reference sequence). The CDR3 has 15 residues. Trimming removed 0 bases from V and 1 base from J, with 9 bases in between. The CDR3 loop reads CASSLGIQGNTEAFF. The CDR3, as DNA: TGTGCCAGCAGCTTAGGAATACAGGGGAACACTGAAGCTTTCTTT.

This clone has only one observation. The genes are TRBV6-6 and TRBJ2-1, with D maybe TRBD1 (6 bases). V was trimmed by 5 bases and J by 0 bases, leaving 14 bases between them. The CDR3 covers 16 residues. The germline V gene has CDR1 MNHNY and CDR2 SVGAGI (reference sequence). CDR3 nucleotide sequence: TGTGCCAGCAGTAACCCCGCGACAGGCTCCTACAATGAGCAGTTCTTC. It translates to CASSNPATGSYNEQFF.